This TCR beta chain appears in the sequencing data of a study of blood T cell repertoires in COVID-19. This CDR3 comprises 16 residues. Unmatched junction bases numbered 14, after V lost 4 bases and J lost 5 bases. Germline assignment: CDR1 SGHKS and CDR2 YYEKEE (reference sequence). The repertoire was sequenced with immunoSEQ multiplex PCR; TCRdb's copy has only in-frame clones and lacks some. The table lists 200,000 to 300,000 clones, about 90% of them singletons, with over 0.65% in the top ten. V and J are TRBV5-5 and TRBJ2-5; 7 bases are shared with TRBD1. The receptor comes from a man aged 25 to 45 with COVID-19, enrolled during active disease. Source material: peripheral blood. In nucleotides, the CDR3 is TGTGCCAGCAGCCTCGACCTGACAGGGAGTAGGGAGACCCAGTACTTC. It translates to CASSLDLTGSRETQYF.